This T cell receptor (beta chain) appears in the sequencing data of a study of T cells in Graves' hyperthyroidism and ophthalmopathy (dated by TCRdb to the late 2010s). Study-wide context: Peripheral blood was sampled at the time of initial diagnosis, prior to any treatment. To identify distinguishing TCR V-J signatures, a discovery cohort of about a hundred patients was used, comprising 40 to 45 with Graves' ophthalmopathy and around 57 with stable Graves' hyperthyroidism. Prospective prediction of ophthalmopathy was tested in an independent validation cohort consisting of 18 to 20 hyperthyroidism patients and around 16 patients who later progressed to ophthalmopathy. The roughly 100 discovery patients were divided at random into training and test sets in a 7:3 ratio. The study also compared thyroid tissue and blood T-cell repertoires from several Graves' hyperthyroidism patients. Following sampling, methimazole starting at 30 mg daily was given to hyperthyroidism patients, and high-dose intravenous methylprednisolone was given to ophthalmopathy patients. The paper describes TCR Vbeta CDR3 sequencing of around 130 peripheral blood samples, made up of roughly 45 ophthalmopathy patients, 70 to 75 hyperthyroidism patients and around 17 progressor patients. The research as a whole found: Sample size was not statistically predetermined, and blinding of investigators to group allocation was not performed. Ophthalmopathy was separated from stable hyperthyroidism by a 13 V-J signature model, with approximately 90% sensitivity and about 81% specificity obtained in cross-validation and 80%/75% obtained in testing. Blood samples also contained most of the expanded thyroid clonotypes (frequency above 0.001), which suggests that blood repertoires may reflect thyroid immune responses. During validation, the model predicted progression to ophthalmopathy a median of about 6.5 months ahead of onset, with roughly 65% sensitivity and under 85% specificity.

The TCR beta CDR3 regions were amplified from the RNA transcripts. A first-round RT-PCR of the TCR CDR3 used the HTBI primer set with the Qiagen OneStep RT-PCR kit. Libraries were constructed in a second round of multiplex PCR, after which size selection and purification were performed. The libraries were sequenced on an Illumina HiSeq2000 using paired-end 100 bp reads. The published analysis was carried out like this. SOAPnuke was used to process the raw data, throwing out any read that contained adapters or uncalled bases, had a mean Phred below 15, or lacked an exact constant-primer or identifier match. High-quality paired reads were merged using COPE v1.2.5, and each unique nucleotide sequence was defined as a clonotype. MiTCR v1.1 was used to align clonotypes to the IMGT TRBV, TRBD and TRBJ reference segments. Only V-J combinations with frequency above 0.0001, covering about 99% of repertoires, were analysed. The TCS score was defined as F50 (clonal expansion) divided by E x V (chaos), with BLOSUM62-based TCRdist calculated between CDR3 peptides within each V-J. Welch's t-statistics and random forest reduced roughly 540 V-J features to fewer than 15, which were used in a naive Bayes classifier (R e1071). Starting from the raw public reads, TCRdb applied fastp trimming at Q25, assembled clones with MiXCR and retained in-frame beta chains. Duplicate CDR3 protein sequences are folded into a single record with the most common DNA and genes. V and J calls and clone size were set by TCRdb, not the authors. In all, the sample holds 500,000 to 700,000 distinct CDR3 sequences, and 16% of those were seen once. The leading ten clones occupy 18% of the sample.

Stable Graves' hyperthyroidism was defined as no progression to ophthalmopathy during 18 months of follow-up. Hyperthyroidism patients were newly diagnosed, had a disease duration of under 2 months, and were aged 18 to 65 years. Exclusion was applied to patients with uncontrolled infections, other autoimmune diseases, pregnancy or lactation. Diagnoses were established on the basis of clinical symptoms, serum thyroxine and TRAb, thyroid ultrasound, and orbital computed tomography. PBMCs were separated from about 10 ml of fresh peripheral blood using Ficoll-Paque density gradient centrifugation. Trizol reagent was used to extract total RNA, and RNA quality was then checked on an Agilent 2100 Bioanalyzer. With respect to this clonotype: The antigen this receptor binds is unknown. No quality values exist for individual bases; no much larger clone is one base distant.

Trimming accounts for 6 bases at V and 3 bases at J, while the number of junction bases matched to no gene is 11. CDR1 is given as MNHNS and CDR2 as SASEGT, both from the germline V gene. The CDR3, from cysteine to phenylalanine, totals 15 residues. Solely the CDR3 DNA is kept, with 45 bases framed from the first base. The sequence is built from TRBV6-1 and TRBJ2-7, with 7 junctional bases fitting TRBD1. Sequencing was done on a sample of blood. This clonotype originated in a young woman with Graves' hyperthyroidism. The CDR3 corresponds to CASSPLGTDFYEQYF. At the DNA level, the sequence is TGTGCCAGCAGCCCCCTAGGGACAGACTTCTACGAGCAGTACTTC.